A selection of T cell receptor beta chains follows, all from one sample in a study of T cell repertoires in cytomegalovirus infection. These receptors' targets are unknown. TCRdb re-called the reads with MiXCR, one entry per CDR3 protein. Of 54,000 or so distinct CDR3 sequences in the sample, about 33% were seen once. The sequenced sample was PBMCs, sequenced either directly or after in vitro stimulation (not recorded which). The receptors come from a human donor in good health (CMV status not recorded). Some clones in this sample may be carry-over from other donors' samples. CDR3s include the opening cysteine and the closing phenylalanine or tryptophan. D genes are given only for firm matches. Expanded clones are given a class, and other clones once, few, many or no size at all.

-,TRBV11-2,23,TRBJ2-1,-,TGTGCCAGCAGCTCCTACCGGGACAGCGGGACTAGTTCTTTGAAAACAGACTACAATGAGCAGTTCTTC,CASSSYRDSGTSSLKTDYNEQFF
TRBD1,TRBV6-1,14,TRBJ2-7,-,TGTGCCAGCAGTGGGGACAGGAGCTCCTACGAGCAGTACTTC,CASSGDRSSYEQYF
TRBD2,TRBV6-2/TRBV6-3,18,TRBJ2-1,once,TGTGCCAGCAGTCCTCCCGGCGGGAGAGCGTACCGGGGCAATGAGCAGTTCTTC,CASSPPGGRAYRGNEQFF
-,TRBV6-5,13,TRBJ2-7,-,TGTGCCAGCAGTTACGGCCAGCTTAGGGAGCAGTACTTC,CASSYGQLREQYF
-,TRBV6-2/TRBV6-3,17,TRBJ1-5,-,TGTGCCAGCACCGAAAGTGGCAGGCGTGTTGGCCGGAAGCCCCAGCATTTT,CASTESGRRVGRKPQHF
TRBD2,TRBV20-1,14,TRBJ2-3,few,TGCAGTGCCACTACTAGCGGTAGCACAGATACGCAGTATTTT,CSATTSGSTDTQYF
-,TRBV4-2,14,TRBJ1-2,-,TGTGCCAGCAGCCAACAACTGGGACTTCTCGGCTACACCTTC,CASSQQLGLLGYTF
-,TRBV7-8,18,TRBJ1-5,many,TGTGCCAGCAGCTTAGCGTTCGGCCCGGGGGGTGACAATCAGCCCCAGCATTTT,CASSLAFGPGGDNQPQHF
-,TRBV4-3,14,TRBJ1-4,-,TGCGCCAGCAGCCGGGGAGGGAATAATGAAAAACTGTTTTTT,CASSRGGNNEKLFF
TRBD2,TRBV11-3,15,TRBJ2-1,few,TGTGCCAGCAGCTTAAGGACTAGCCATTCCAATGAGCAGTTCTTC,CASSLRTSHSNEQFF
-,TRBV27,11,TRBJ2-7,-,TGTGCCAGCAGTGATTACTCCGAGCAGTACTTC,CASSDYSEQYF
-,TRBV6-1,15,TRBJ2-1,-,TGTGCCCGCCTGTTGAGGGGAGGCTCATTCAATGAGCAGTTCTTC,CARLLRGGSFNEQFF
TRBD1,TRBV12-5,15,TRBJ2-1,-,TGTGCTAGTGCTTTGGGACAGGCGCTATACAATGAGCAGTTGTTC,CASALGQALYNEQLF
-,TRBV28,16,TRBJ2-4,few,TGTGCCAGCAGGCCAAAACCTCAAGGCGCCAAAAACATTCAGTACTTC,CASRPKPQGAKNIQYF
TRBD2,TRBV12-3/TRBV12-4,14,TRBJ2-7,-,TGTGCCAGCAGTTTAGGGACTAGCTCCTACGAGCAGTACTTC,CASSLGTSSYEQYF
-,TRBV11-2,13,TRBJ1-1,-,TGTGCCAGCAGCTTTAAGACAGCCTTTGAAGCTTTCTTT,CASSFKTAFEAFF
-,TRBV19,15,TRBJ2-5,-,TGTGCCAGTAGTATCCTCGGAGGTACCCAAGAGACCCAGTACTTC,CASSILGGTQETQYF
-,TRBV18,17,TRBJ2-1,-,TGTGCCAGCTCACCAAGTCTCCAGATTTATTCCTACAATGAGCAGTTCTTC,CASSPSLQIYSYNEQFF
TRBD1,TRBV10-1,15,TRBJ2-1,-,TGCGCCAGCAGCCCCGGACAGGACTCCTACAATGAGCAGTTCTTC,CASSPGQDSYNEQFF
-,TRBV7-2,14,TRBJ1-1,many,TGTGCCAGCAGCTTTCTGGGCAGGGTCACTGAAGCTTTCTTT,CASSFLGRVTEAFF
-,TRBV4-1,18,TRBJ1-1,-,TGCGCCAGCAGCCCCGGACCTTTAAAGTCTAGGGTTGTGGCTGAAGCTTTCTTT,CASSPGPLKSRVVAEAFF
-,TRBV10-2,16,TRBJ2-1,-,TGCGCCAGCGGACAGCTAGCGCGCCACTCCTACAATGAGCAGTTCTTC,CASGQLARHSYNEQFF
TRBD2,TRBV20-1,15,TRBJ2-1,-,TGCAGTGCTAGACTTCCGGGACTAGCCAACAATGAGCAGTTCTTC,CSARLPGLANNEQFF
-,TRBV6-6,14,TRBJ1-1,few,TGTGCCAGCAGTTACTCAGGGGAGAACACTGAAGCTTTCTTT,CASSYSGENTEAFF
TRBD2,TRBV4-1,16,TRBJ2-7,-,TGCGCCAGCAGCCAAGACACCGGGACGGGAGGTGACGAGCAGTACTTC,CASSQDTGTGGDEQYF
-,TRBV9,13,TRBJ2-3,-,TGTGCCAGCAGCGAAGCTAGCACAGATACGCAGTATTTT,CASSEASTDTQYF
TRBD1,TRBV3-1,16,TRBJ1-6,many,TGTGCCAGCAGCCAAGATCGAGACAGGGGTAATTCACCCCTCCACTTT,CASSQDRDRGNSPLHF
-,TRBV25-1,16,TRBJ1-1,-,TGTGCCAGCAGTGAATCGGGGAGCGGGGGGAACACTGAAGCTTTCTTT,CASSESGSGGNTEAFF
TRBD1,TRBV7-3,16,TRBJ2-3,-,TGTGCCAGCAGCGCGAAGGGGGCCGCAAGCACAGATACGCAGTATTTT,CASSAKGAASTDTQYF
-,TRBV6-1,11,TRBJ1-2,-,TGTGCCAGCAGCACAGGGCCTGGCTACACCTTC,CASSTGPGYTF
-,TRBV11-2,14,TRBJ2-7,few,TGTGCCAGCAGCTCTCGTGTCAGAAACTACGAGCAGTACTTC,CASSSRVRNYEQYF
TRBD1,TRBV4-1,15,TRBJ2-2,-,TGCGCCAGCAGCCACGGGACAGGGAACACCGGGGAGCTGTTTTTT,CASSHGTGNTGELFF
TRBD1,TRBV10-3,17,TRBJ2-3,-,TGTGCCATCAGTGAATTCCTAGGACAGGGGGACACAGATACGCAGTATTTT,CAISEFLGQGDTDTQYF
TRBD1,TRBV10-2,14,TRBJ2-5,-,TGCGCCAGCAGCCATACAGGGGGCGGCGAGACCCAGTACTTC,CASSHTGGGETQYF
-,TRBV12-3/TRBV12-4,17,TRBJ1-2,-,TGTGCCATTACACCACCGGGACCCCGGACCGCTAACTATGGCTACACCTTC,CAITPPGPRTANYGYTF
-,TRBV12-3/TRBV12-4,13,TRBJ1-1,-,TGTGCCAGCAGGGTCGGGAGGGGTACTGAAGCTTTCTTT,CASRVGRGTEAFF
TRBD1,TRBV6-5,14,TRBJ2-7,-,TGTGCCAGCAGTCTCGACAGGGGGCGATACGAGCAGTACTTC,CASSLDRGRYEQYF
-,TRBV20-1,16,TRBJ1-3,-,TGCAGTGCTACTTCTGGGCTAACCTCAACTGGAAACACCATATATTTT,CSATSGLTSTGNTIYF
TRBD2,TRBV3-1,17,TRBJ2-5,-,TGTGCCAGCAGCCACCGATCCAAAGCGGGGGGCAACAGAACCCAGTACTTC,CASSHRSKAGGNRTQYF
-,TRBV5-6,11,TRBJ2-5,few,TGTGCCAGCAGCCTTTCTGAGACCCAGTACTTC,CASSLSETQYF
-,TRBV6-6,13,TRBJ1-2,-,TGTGCCAGCAGTGCGGAGGTGGGTTATGGCTACACCTTC,CASSAEVGYGYTF
-,TRBV7-2,13,TRBJ2-5,few,TGTGCCAGCAGCTCCTGGCGGCAAGAGACCCAGTACTTC,CASSSWRQETQYF
TRBD2,TRBV20-1,17,TRBJ2-1,once,TGCAGTGCTAGGAGTCTCGGGCGGGGGGGCCCCTACAATGAGCAGTTCTTC,CSARSLGRGGPYNEQFF
-,TRBV10-2,12,TRBJ2-7,-,TGCGCCAGCAGCCTAGTGTTGGGCGAGCAGTACTTC,CASSLVLGEQYF
TRBD2,TRBV12-3/TRBV12-4,15,TRBJ2-1,-,TGTGCCAGCAGTTTAGCGGGGGGGAGGCTCAATGAGCAGTTCTTC,CASSLAGGRLNEQFF
-,TRBV7-9,12,TRBJ1-1,few,TGTGCCAGCGAGGGATTGAACACTGAAGCTTTCTTT,CASEGLNTEAFF
-,TRBV12-3/TRBV12-4,18,TRBJ1-1,many,TGTGCCAGCAGTTTACGTCCAAGAGGTTATCGCATGAACACTGAAGCTTTCTTT,CASSLRPRGYRMNTEAFF
-,TRBV5-4,12,TRBJ2-2,-,TGTGCCAGCAGTCGGCCGGGTCGGGAGCTGTTTTTT,CASSRPGRELFF
-,TRBV27,13,TRBJ2-5,-,TGTGCCAGCAAGGGAGACCGCGAAGAGGCCCAGTACTTC,CASKGDREEAQYF
-,TRBV7-2,14,TRBJ2-3,many,TGTGCCAGCAGCTTAGTGAGGAGGGCGGATACGCAGTATTTT,CASSLVRRADTQYF
-,TRBV7-6,15,TRBJ2-1,few,TGTGCCAGCAGCTCCATTCGAAAGACCGCCAATGAGCAGTTCTTC,CASSSIRKTANEQFF
-,TRBV20-1,14,TRBJ2-7,-,TGCAGTGCAAACCCCCAGGGAGTGGCCTACGAGCAGTACTTC,CSANPQGVAYEQYF
-,TRBV19,16,TRBJ1-1,many,TGTGCCAGTAGTAAGATCCCCCCAACGACAGGCACTGAAGCTTTCTTT,CASSKIPPTTGTEAFF
TRBD1,TRBV7-2,15,TRBJ2-7,once,TGTGCCAGCAGCTCCGGACAGGCCTTCGTCTACGAGCAGTACTTC,CASSSGQAFVYEQYF
-,TRBV11-2,15,TRBJ2-3,few,TGTGCCAGCAGCTTCCGAAGGGGCCGAACAGATACGCAGTATTTT,CASSFRRGRTDTQYF
TRBD1,TRBV5-5,15,TRBJ2-7,-,TGTGCCAGCAGCTTGGCCCGTACAGGGGTCTACGAGCAGTACTTC,CASSLARTGVYEQYF
-,TRBV2,16,TRBJ2-3,few,TGTGCCAGCAGTTACGATCGTCTTCGCGGCGCAGATACGCAGTATTTT,CASSYDRLRGADTQYF
-,TRBV5-4,14,TRBJ2-1,-,TGTGCCAGCAGCTTCTATGACTGGTCCAATGAGCAGTTCTTC,CASSFYDWSNEQFF